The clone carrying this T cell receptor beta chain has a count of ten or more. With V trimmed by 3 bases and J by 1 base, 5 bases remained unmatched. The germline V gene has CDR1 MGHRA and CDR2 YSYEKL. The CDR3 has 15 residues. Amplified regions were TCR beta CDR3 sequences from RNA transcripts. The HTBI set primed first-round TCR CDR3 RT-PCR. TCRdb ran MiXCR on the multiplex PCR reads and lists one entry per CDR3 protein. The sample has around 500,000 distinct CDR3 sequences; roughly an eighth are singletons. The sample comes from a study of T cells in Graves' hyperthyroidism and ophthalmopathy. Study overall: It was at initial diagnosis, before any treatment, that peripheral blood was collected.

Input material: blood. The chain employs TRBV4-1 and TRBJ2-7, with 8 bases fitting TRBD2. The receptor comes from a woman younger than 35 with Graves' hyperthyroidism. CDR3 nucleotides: TGCGCCAGCAGCCAGTCAGCGGGAGCTTCCTACGAGCAGTACTTC. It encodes CASSQSAGASYEQYF.